These 11 T cell receptor beta chains share one sample of origin, sequenced in a study of blood T cells in healthy people across ages. A second 7 to 11 cycle PCR used barcoded and J-beta primers. TCRdb called the 5' RACE reads again in MiXCR, with one record for every CDR3 protein. This table has 650,000 or so distinct CDR3 sequences, approximately 52% appearing once. The specimen sequenced was blood. All receptors derive from a woman of 80 years or more in good health.

The rearrangement links TRBV9 to TRBJ2-5, with 10 bases fitting TRBD2. The J call may not be correct, given that the DNA end is closer to TRBJ2-7. The length of the CDR3 is 15 residues. CDR1 is SGDLS and CDR2 is YYNGEE in the germline V gene. CDR3 sequence: CASSVGLAGKYEQYF. The CDR3 coding sequence is TGTGCCAGCAGCGTAGGACTAGCGGGCAAATACGAGCAGTACTTC.

This clonotype has a count of ten or more. The CDR3: CSASLVDQETQYF. The CDR3 nucleotides read TGCAGTGCTAGTTTAGTGGACCAAGAGACCCAGTACTTC. This chain links TRBV20-1 with TRBJ2-5; D call uncertain. The germline V gene encodes CDR1 DFQATT and CDR2 SNEGSKA (reference sequence). V was shortened by 3 bases and J by 0 bases, with 8 bases between the two germline ends. This CDR3 comprises 13 residues.

The chain combines TRBV28 with TRBJ2-4; TRBD1 might be the D (7 bases). The tail of the sequence fits TRBJ2-7 better, so the J call may be wrong. The CDR3 contains 14 residues. Per germline, CDR1 MDHEN and CDR2 SYDVKM. In nucleotides, the CDR3 is TGTGCCAGCACCAAAGACAGGGAGGCCTACGAGCAGTACTTC. Protein sequence: CASTKDREAYEQYF.

This clonotype was seen repeatedly, ten times or more. This chain uses TRBV6-5 with TRBJ2-7, with 7 bases that match TRBD1. The J segment lost 2 bases and the V segment lost 7 bases, leaving 11 bases of the junction unmatched. CDR1 MNHEY and CDR2 SVGAGI come from the germline V gene. This CDR3 has 15 residues. This CDR3 reads CASNSIRDSTYEQYF. As DNA, the CDR3 is TGTGCCAGCAACTCCATACGGGACAGCACCTACGAGCAGTACTTC.

This clonotype occurred many times. The chain joins TRBV5-1 to TRBJ2-1, with D possibly TRBD2 on 6 matching bases. CDR1 is SGHRS, CDR2 YFSETQ, per germline. The CDR3 extends over 15 amino acids. Deletions cut 1 base from V and 5 bases from J, with 13 bases between. CDR3 DNA sequence: TGCGCCAGCAGCTTGAGTACTAGCCCCCACAATGAGCAGTTCTTC. Translated, it gives CASSLSTSPHNEQFF.

This clonotype came up many times. This chain connects TRBV11-1 to TRBJ2-7; 8 bases are a match to TRBD2. The CDR3 runs 15 residues. CDR1 is SGHAT and CDR2 is FQDESV in the germline V gene (reference sequence). V gave up 7 bases and J gave up 5 bases; unmatched junction bases: 13. Here the CDR3 reads CASTYAAGGRDEQYF. CDR3 DNA: TGTGCCAGCACCTATGCGGCGGGAGGACGAGACGAGCAGTACTTC.

The table lists this clonotype with many counts. The V call is TRBV29-1, the J call TRBJ2-1, with TRBD2 matching 13 bases. V lost 5 bases to trimming and J lost 4 bases; unmatched junction nucleotides: 17. Per the germline V gene, CDR1 is SQVTM and CDR2 is ANQGSEA. The CDR3 runs to 19 residues. The CDR3 sequence: CSVRSRLAGGPHRYNEQFF. CDR3 nucleotide sequence: TGCAGCGTTAGAAGCCGACTAGCGGGAGGCCCACATCGATACAATGAGCAGTTCTTC.

CDR3 region: CASTTANSPLHF. In DNA, the CDR3 is TGTGCCAGCACGACGGCTAATTCACCCCTCCACTTT. The gene calls are TRBV28 and TRBJ1-6, with unresolved D. The V gene's germline CDR1 is MDHEN and CDR2 SYDVKM. Trimming removed 7 bases from V and 6 bases from J, with 7 bases in between. The CDR3 runs to 12 residues.

Concerning this clonotype itself: A junction boundary mismatches the germline segment, possibly from a read error. The CDR3 region is CSVAGTGATNKKLFF. The CDR3 DNA sequence: TGCAGCGTCGCCGGGACAGGGGCAACTAATAAAAAACTGTTTTTT. The gene calls are TRBV29-1 and TRBJ1-4; TRBD1 matches at 10 bases. CDR1 and CDR2 (germline): SQVTM, ANQGSEA. The CDR3 is 15 residues long.

This clonotype was counted a single time. A single base separates this from a much larger clone, so it may be a read error. The chain recombines TRBV2 with TRBJ1-1; D ambiguous. V lost 6 bases and J 4 bases, leaving 6 bases between the germline ends. The germline gives CDR1 SNHLY, CDR2 FYNNEI. CDR3 length: 11 residues. This CDR3 is CASSQVTEAFF. CDR3 coding DNA: TGTGCCAGCAGCCAGGTCACTGAAGCTTTCTTT.

The V gene is TRBV5-6, the J gene TRBJ1-2; D is uncertain. The V end was cut by 4 bases, the J end by 3 bases, with 19 bases between. Germline V gene data show CDR1 as SGHDT and CDR2 as YYEEEE. CDR3 length: 16 residues. Here the CDR3 reads CASSRGLVGNDYGYTF. DNA of the CDR3: TGTGCCAGCAGCCGTGGATTGGTAGGGAACGACTATGGCTACACCTTC.